This T cell receptor (beta chain) was obtained from a study of T cell responses to AZD1222 COVID-19 vaccine (TCRdb year 2021). About the investigation overall: AZD1222 recipients with second doses at about 4 weeks or about 12 weeks were pooled, because spike-specific TCR depth and breadth did not differ between schedules. Trial participants were enrolled by age into 18-55, 56-69 and 70-plus year subgroups, with around 150, 28 and 57 TCR-sequenced participants respectively. A total of around 240 trial participants underwent TCR sequencing, of whom about 200 had received two doses of AZD1222 and some 26 had received two doses of the MenACWY control vaccine.

The CDR3 regions of human TCRbeta chains were analyzed by immunosequencing. Under the source paper's analysis protocol: TCRs in the repertoires were compared against a reference library of SARS-CoV-2-specific TCRs that had been generated with the MIRA antigen-specificity platform. Breadth meant the fraction of unique TCRs that were SARS-CoV-2-associated, whereas depth meant the fraction of total T cells that were SARS-CoV-2-associated. Using the MIRA data, each spike-specific TCR was mapped to the spike region that the TCR reacts to and placed in a CD4 or CD8 class. Log10-transformed breadth and depth values were compared by one-way ANOVA with Sidak's multiple comparisons tests. Here the immuneACCESS table is served through TCRdb, limited to in-frame sequences with V and J called. Missing clones are a known gap in these copies; in checked studies unresolved V genes cover under half, and the rest lacks a known reason. For V, J and clone size, that table is used; D and trimming come from the DNA. Counted in this sample were more than 95,000 clones; 88% of them appeared once. The ten largest make up less than 9.5% of the sample.

This clone has a handful of counts. Its antigen is unknown. One base away there is no much larger clone; base qualities are not given. The time point label here, explained by the study, means: baseline before first vaccination. Vaccinee samples were obtained from the UK trials COV001 and COV002, which included a single-blind randomized controlled phase 2/3 trial of AZD1222 (ChAdOx1 nCoV-19) in healthy adults. For TCRbeta chain sequencing, PBMC samples from trial participants were taken at day 0 and at day 28 after the second dose. The research as a whole found: Conclusions about previously exposed vaccinees are limited, since just six or seven AZD1222 recipients were seropositive for SARS-CoV-2 at baseline. After two AZD1222 doses, spike-specific TCR breadth and depth were significantly higher than at day 0 and than in MenACWY recipients. Participants were mostly white British, with more females than males. The authors suggested clonal diversity may have been underestimated. Reportedly, almost half of the unique spike-specific TCRs recognized epitopes lying outside the regions that are mutated in the B.1.351 and B.1.1.7 variants. The 56-69-year group was small, and its depth increase did not reach significance, likely because of low power. No day 14 peak-response samples were available, so repertoires were characterized only after the peak T cell response. Vaccine-associated CD4 TCRs spanned the whole spike protein, with dominant responses in regions 160-218 and 743-854.

V gives up 6 bases and J gives up 10 bases, and the segment between their germline ends measures 22 bases. Including cysteine and phenylalanine, the CDR3 has 15 amino acids. The only DNA kept is the CDR3, 45 bases in frame from the first base. CDR1 and CDR2, per the germline V gene, are LGHNA and YNFKEQ. Recombination linked TRBV4-2 to TRBJ2-1; tentative D gene TRBD2, with 5 bases matching. The sequence was collected from an adult in good health. The input for sequencing was peripheral blood, taken on day 0 of AZD1222 vaccination. The bases are TGTGCCAGCAGTCATCCGCGGCGGATGAGCGGCGAGCAGTTCTTC. This encodes CASSHPRRMSGEQFF.